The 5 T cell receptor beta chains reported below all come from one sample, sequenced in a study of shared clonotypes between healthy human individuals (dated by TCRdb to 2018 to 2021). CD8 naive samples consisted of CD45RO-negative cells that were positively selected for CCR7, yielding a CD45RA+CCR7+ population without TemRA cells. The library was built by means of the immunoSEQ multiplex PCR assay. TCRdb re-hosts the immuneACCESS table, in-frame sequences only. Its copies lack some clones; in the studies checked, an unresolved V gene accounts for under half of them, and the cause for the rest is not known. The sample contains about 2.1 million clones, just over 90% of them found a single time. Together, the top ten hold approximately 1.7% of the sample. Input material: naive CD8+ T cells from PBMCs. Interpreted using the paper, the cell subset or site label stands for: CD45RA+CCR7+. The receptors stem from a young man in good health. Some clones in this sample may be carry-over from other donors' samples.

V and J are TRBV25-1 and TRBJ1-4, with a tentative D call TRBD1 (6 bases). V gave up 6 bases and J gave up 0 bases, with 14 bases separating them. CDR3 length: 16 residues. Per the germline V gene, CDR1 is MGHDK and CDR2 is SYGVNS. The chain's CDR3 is CASSPWGTSTNEKLFF. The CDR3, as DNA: TGTGCCAGCAGCCCCTGGGGGACATCAACTAATGAAAAACTGTTTTTT.

This chain's CDR3 is CASGRGSGSFYEQYF. The CDR3, as DNA: TGTGCCAGCGGGAGAGGTAGCGGGAGTTTTTACGAGCAGTACTTC. The V gene is TRBV6-1, the J gene TRBJ2-7, with TRBD2 matching over 9 bases. J was trimmed by 4 bases and V by 8 bases; bases with no gene match: 12. Per the germline V gene, CDR1 is MNHNS and CDR2 is SASEGT. This CDR3 spans 15 amino acids.

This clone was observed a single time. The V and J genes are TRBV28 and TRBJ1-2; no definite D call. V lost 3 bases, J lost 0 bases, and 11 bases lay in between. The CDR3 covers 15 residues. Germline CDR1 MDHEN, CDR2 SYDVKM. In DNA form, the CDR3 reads TGTGCCAGCAGTTTCCGGGGAGACGCTAACTATGGCTACACCTTC. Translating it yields CASSFRGDANYGYTF.

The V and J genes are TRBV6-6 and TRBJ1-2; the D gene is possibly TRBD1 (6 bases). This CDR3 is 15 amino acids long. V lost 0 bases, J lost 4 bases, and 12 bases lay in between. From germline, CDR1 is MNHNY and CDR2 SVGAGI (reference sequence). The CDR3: CASSYSRTAFYGYTF. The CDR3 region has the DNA TGTGCCAGCAGTTACTCCCGGACAGCGTTCTATGGCTACACCTTC.

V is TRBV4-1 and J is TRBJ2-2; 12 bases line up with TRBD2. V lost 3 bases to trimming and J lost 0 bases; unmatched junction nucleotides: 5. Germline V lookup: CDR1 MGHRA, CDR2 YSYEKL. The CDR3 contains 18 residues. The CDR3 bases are TGCGCCAGCAGCCATAGGACTAGCGGGATTTCGAACACCGGGGAGCTGTTTTTT. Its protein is CASSHRTSGISNTGELFF.